Listed below are T cell receptor beta chains from one sample, sequenced in a study of T cells in Graves' hyperthyroidism and ophthalmopathy. TCRdb re-called the multiplex PCR reads through MiXCR, storing one row per CDR3 protein. The table lists more than 350,000 distinct CDR3 sequences, 13% to 15% of them singletons. The sequenced sample was blood. The receptors shown here come from a woman in her fifties or sixties with Graves' ophthalmopathy. The CDR3 runs from the conserved cysteine through the conserved F or W. D genes are given only for firm matches. Rows give clone size only sometimes, using once, few, many, or a class for an expanded clone.

D gene: NA; V gene: TRBV4-2; clone size: NA; J gene: TRBJ2-3; CDR3 DNA: TGTGCCAGCAGCCAAGTATCCGGGAGTGGGACAGATACGCAGTATTTT; CDR3 protein: CASSQVSGSGTDTQYF
D gene: TRBD1; V gene: TRBV28; clone size: many; J gene: TRBJ2-1; CDR3 DNA: TGTGCCAGCAGTTTAGCCGGGACAGGGGGCGATGAGCAGTTCTTC; CDR3 protein: CASSLAGTGGDEQFF
D gene: TRBD1; V gene: TRBV20-1; clone size: many; J gene: TRBJ2-7; CDR3 DNA: TGCAGTGCTAGGGGGGACAGGGATGTCTACGAGCAGTACTTC; CDR3 protein: CSARGDRDVYEQYF
D gene: NA; V gene: TRBV3-1; clone size: many; J gene: TRBJ2-2; CDR3 DNA: TGTGCCAGCAACAGGGTGAACACCGGGGAGCTGTTTTTT; CDR3 protein: CASNRVNTGELFF
D gene: NA; V gene: TRBV20-1; clone size: many; J gene: TRBJ2-3; CDR3 DNA: TGCAGTGCTAGAGACGCGGCGCGTCGCACAGATACGCAGTATTTT; CDR3 protein: CSARDAARRTDTQYF
D gene: NA; V gene: TRBV6-1; clone size: NA; J gene: TRBJ1-1; CDR3 DNA: TGTGACAGCAGTCAAGCACAGGAGAGCACTGAAGCTTTATTT; CDR3 protein: CDSSQAQESTEALF
D gene: NA; V gene: TRBV20-1; clone size: NA; J gene: TRBJ2-4; CDR3 DNA: TGCAGTGGAAGGAGGGCAGCCCAAAACATTCAGTACTTC; CDR3 protein: CSGRRAAQNIQYF
D gene: NA; V gene: TRBV6-6; clone size: NA; J gene: TRBJ1-1; CDR3 DNA: TGTGCCAGCAGTTACTCGCCCACAGTGTATGAGGCTGAAGCTTTCTTT; CDR3 protein: CASSYSPTVYEAEAFF
D gene: NA; V gene: TRBV12-3/TRBV12-4; clone size: few; J gene: TRBJ1-1; CDR3 DNA: TGTGCCAGCGGTTTGCGCAGGGAAAACACTGAAGCTTTCTTT; CDR3 protein: CASGLRRENTEAFF
D gene: NA; V gene: TRBV5-8; clone size: NA; J gene: TRBJ2-7; CDR3 DNA: TGTGCCACCGCGGAATGGGGTGGGGCCTACGAGCAGTACTTC; CDR3 protein: CATAEWGGAYEQYF
D gene: TRBD2; V gene: TRBV29-1; clone size: NA; J gene: TRBJ2-1; CDR3 DNA: TGCAGCGTGAGACGGGGGGGGGGTCTCAATGAGCAGTTCTTC; CDR3 protein: CSVRRGGGLNEQFF
D gene: NA; V gene: TRBV20-1; clone size: few; J gene: TRBJ2-7; CDR3 DNA: TGCAGTGCTAGAGAGGAGGGGCGAGGAGGGATGGGCTACGAGCAGTACTTC; CDR3 protein: CSAREEGRGGMGYEQYF
D gene: NA; V gene: TRBV7-3; clone size: few; J gene: TRBJ2-2; CDR3 DNA: TGTGCCAGCAGCTTAATTCCCACCGGGGAGCTGTTTTTT; CDR3 protein: CASSLIPTGELFF
D gene: NA; V gene: TRBV9; clone size: NA; J gene: TRBJ1-2; CDR3 DNA: TGTGCCAGCAGCGTAGACCCGAAGACAGTCTATGGCTACACCTTC; CDR3 protein: CASSVDPKTVYGYTF
D gene: NA; V gene: TRBV20-1; clone size: many; J gene: TRBJ2-1; CDR3 DNA: TGCAGTGCTAGAGACAGGGGAACCTACAATGAGCAGTTCTTC; CDR3 protein: CSARDRGTYNEQFF
D gene: TRBD2; V gene: TRBV12-5; clone size: many; J gene: TRBJ2-2; CDR3 DNA: TGTGCTAGTGGTTTGAGGAGCGGGAGGGCCACCGGGGAGCTGTTTTTT; CDR3 protein: CASGLRSGRATGELFF
D gene: NA; V gene: TRBV2; clone size: NA; J gene: TRBJ1-4; CDR3 DNA: TGTGCCAGCAGGGGGGCGACATGGACAGAAACTAATGAAAAACTGTTTTTT; CDR3 protein: CASRGATWTETNEKLFF
D gene: NA; V gene: TRBV30; clone size: many; J gene: TRBJ2-3; CDR3 DNA: TGTGCCTGGAGTGCCGACTATACAGATACGCAGTATTTT; CDR3 protein: CAWSADYTDTQYF
D gene: TRBD1; V gene: TRBV7-9; clone size: many; J gene: TRBJ2-7; CDR3 DNA: TGTGCCAGCAGTTTACAGGGGCTTTACGAGCAGTACTTC; CDR3 protein: CASSLQGLYEQYF
D gene: TRBD2; V gene: TRBV9; clone size: few; J gene: TRBJ2-2; CDR3 DNA: TGTGCCAGCAGCGTAGTTCTAGCGGGAGGGCCCGGGGAGCTGTTTTTT; CDR3 protein: CASSVVLAGGPGELFF
D gene: TRBD2; V gene: TRBV27; clone size: NA; J gene: TRBJ2-2; CDR3 DNA: TGTGCCAGCAGGCTACTAGCGGGCGACACCGGGGAGCTGTTTTTT; CDR3 protein: CASRLLAGDTGELFF
D gene: NA; V gene: TRBV19; clone size: NA; J gene: TRBJ1-5; CDR3 DNA: TGTGCCAGTAGTATGCAAGGGAGCAATCAGCCCCAGCATTTT; CDR3 protein: CASSMQGSNQPQHF
D gene: TRBD2; V gene: TRBV2; clone size: once; J gene: TRBJ2-6; CDR3 DNA: TGTGCCAGCAGCGGACTAGCGGGGGCCAACGTCCTGACTTTC; CDR3 protein: CASSGLAGANVLTF
D gene: TRBD1; V gene: TRBV10-2; clone size: few; J gene: TRBJ2-6; CDR3 DNA: TGCGCCAGCAGTGATCCGACAGGGGTGAGGGGGGCCAACGTCCTGACTTTC; CDR3 protein: CASSDPTGVRGANVLTF
D gene: NA; V gene: TRBV18; clone size: many; J gene: TRBJ2-5; CDR3 DNA: TGTGCCAGCTCACCCGGGACCCTCATGGAGACCCAGTACTTC; CDR3 protein: CASSPGTLMETQYF